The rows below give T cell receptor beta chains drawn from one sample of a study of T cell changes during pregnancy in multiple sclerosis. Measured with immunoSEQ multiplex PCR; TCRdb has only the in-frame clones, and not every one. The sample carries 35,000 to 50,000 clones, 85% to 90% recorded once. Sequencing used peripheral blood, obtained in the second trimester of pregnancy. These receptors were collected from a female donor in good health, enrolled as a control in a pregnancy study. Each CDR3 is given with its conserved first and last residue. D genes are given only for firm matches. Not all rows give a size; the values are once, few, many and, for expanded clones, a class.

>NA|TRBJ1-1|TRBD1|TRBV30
CAWSVWQGARHTEAFF
TGTGCCTGGAGTGTTTGGCAGGGGGCGCGACACACTGAAGCTTTCTTT
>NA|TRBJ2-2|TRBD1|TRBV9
CASSTRQGVPGELFF
TGTGCCAGCAGCACCCGACAGGGGGTCCCCGGGGAGCTGTTTTTT
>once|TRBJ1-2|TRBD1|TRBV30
CAWRVTGANYGYTF
TGTGCCTGGAGGGTGACAGGGGCCAACTATGGCTACACCTTC
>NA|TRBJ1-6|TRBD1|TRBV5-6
CASSFGTGTNSPLHF
TGTGCCAGCAGCTTTGGGACAGGGACCAATTCACCCCTCCACTTT
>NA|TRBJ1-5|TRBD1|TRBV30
CAWRTGTGSQPQHF
TGTGCCTGGAGGACCGGGACAGGGAGCCAGCCCCAGCATTTT
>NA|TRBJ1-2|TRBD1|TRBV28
CASSEKYRGGDGYTF
TGTGCCAGCAGTGAAAAATACAGGGGTGGGGATGGCTACACCTTC
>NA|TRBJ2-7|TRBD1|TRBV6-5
CASSYLGQYYEQYF
TGTGCCAGCAGTTACTTGGGACAGTACTACGAGCAGTACTTC
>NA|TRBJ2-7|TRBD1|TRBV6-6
CASSSSGTELYEQYF
TGTGCCAGCAGTTCGTCCGGGACAGAGCTCTACGAGCAGTACTTC
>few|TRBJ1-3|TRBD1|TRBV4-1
CASSAGQAEGNTIYF
TGCGCCAGCAGTGCCGGACAGGCAGAAGGAAACACCATATATTTT
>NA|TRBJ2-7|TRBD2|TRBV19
CATSPGLGYEQYF
TGTGCCACCTCACCGGGACTAGGCTACGAGCAGTACTTC
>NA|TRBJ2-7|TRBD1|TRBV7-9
CASSFGQGGDGEQYF
TGTGCCAGCAGCTTCGGACAGGGCGGGGATGGCGAGCAGTACTTC
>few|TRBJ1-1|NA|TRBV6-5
CASRQPGGNTEAFF
TGTGCCAGCAGGCAACCCGGCGGGAACACTGAAGCTTTCTTT
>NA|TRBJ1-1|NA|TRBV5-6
CASSRTMNTEAFF
TGTGCCAGCAGCCGAACTATGAACACTGAAGCTTTCTTT
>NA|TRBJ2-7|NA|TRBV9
CASSVGSKRIPYEQYF
TGTGCCAGCAGCGTGGGCTCAAAGCGGATACCCTACGAGCAGTACTTC
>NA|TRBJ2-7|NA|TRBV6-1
CASSAPLEQYF
TGTGCCAGCAGTGCTCCCCTCGAGCAGTACTTC
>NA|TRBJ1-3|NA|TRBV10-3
CAISEAGSRNTIYF
TGTGCCATCAGTGAGGCGGGCTCTAGAAACACCATATATTTT
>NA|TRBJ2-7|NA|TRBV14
CASSPQGIAYEQYF
TGTGCCAGCAGCCCGCAGGGCATAGCATACGAGCAGTACTTC
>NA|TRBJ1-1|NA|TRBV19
CASRLSGLDTEAFF
TGTGCCAGCCGTCTCTCAGGGCTCGACACTGAAGCTTTCTTT
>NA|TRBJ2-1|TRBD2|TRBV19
CASGTSGRGGYEQFF
TGTGCCAGCGGGACTAGCGGGAGGGGTGGGTATGAGCAGTTCTTC
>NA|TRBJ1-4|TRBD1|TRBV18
CASSPRTGSTNEKLFF
TGTGCCAGCTCACCTCGGACAGGGTCGACTAATGAAAAACTGTTTTTT
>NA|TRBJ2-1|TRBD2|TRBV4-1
CASSHQAGGPGEQFF
TGCGCCAGCAGCCACCAAGCGGGAGGGCCGGGTGAGCAGTTCTTC
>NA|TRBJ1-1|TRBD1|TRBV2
CASSERTGVGNTEAFF
TGTGCCAGCAGTGAGCGGACAGGGGTGGGGAACACTGAAGCTTTCTTT
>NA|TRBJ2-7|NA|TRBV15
CATSNWGGSYEQYF
TGTGCCACCAGCAATTGGGGAGGATCCTACGAGCAGTACTTC
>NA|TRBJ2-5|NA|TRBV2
CASSERREETQYF
TGTGCCAGCAGTGAAAGAAGGGAGGAGACCCAGTACTTC
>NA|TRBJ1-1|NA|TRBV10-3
CAINGGLLGTEAFF
TGTGCCATCAATGGAGGACTTTTGGGCACTGAAGCTTTCTTT
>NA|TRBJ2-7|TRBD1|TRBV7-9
CASSRPGQGPTNEQYF
TGTGCCAGCAGTCGACCGGGACAGGGACCGACCAACGAGCAGTACTTC
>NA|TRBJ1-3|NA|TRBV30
CAWSWDMWGISGNTIYF
TGTGCCTGGAGCTGGGACATGTGGGGGATCTCTGGAAACACCATATATTTT